The clone carrying this TCR beta chain appeared a few times. A second PCR, run for 7 to 11 cycles, used a sample-barcoded 5' primer plus a J-beta primer mix. One entry per CDR3 protein results from TCRdb running MiXCR on the 5' RACE reads. The table lists 450,000 to 600,000 distinct CDR3 sequences, roughly a quarter of them singletons. These data belong to a study of blood T cells in healthy people across ages. RNA extraction gave at least 5.5 micrograms of total RNA per sample. Germline loops: CDR1 SQVTM, CDR2 ANQGSEA. This CDR3 region has 13 residues. This sample also belongs to another study, concerning T cells of mothers and their children. That work contributes: Each child contributed several million TCR beta CDR3 reads, while each mother contributed over 8 million.

Material for sequencing was blood. The sequence came from a boy younger than 10 in good health. V and J are TRBV29-1 and TRBJ2-1, with a tentative D call TRBD2 (5 bases). The end of the DNA aligns better with TRBJ2-7, so the J call may be wrong. CDR3 in amino acids: CSVGREGSYEQYF. The CDR3 region has the DNA TGCAGCGTTGGCAGAGAGGGATCCTACGAGCAGTACTTC.